The entry below gives a single T cell receptor (beta chain) sequence along with its context. This sample is drawn from a study of blood T cell repertoires in COVID-19. Sequencing used immunoSEQ multiplex PCR; TCRdb keeps in-frame clones, though not all of them. The table lists roughly 140,000 clones, 65% to 90% of them singletons. Germline CDR1 reads SGHTA; CDR2 reads FQGNSA. The CDR3 spans 15 residues. V dropped 1 base and J dropped 1; count of bases not matched to a gene: 1. The clonotype comes from a man in his sixties or seventies with acute or convalescent COVID-19. Input material: peripheral blood. The V and J genes are TRBV7-2 and TRBJ1-1; 9 bases agree with TRBD1. As DNA, the CDR3 is TGTGCCAGCAGCTTAGAGGGACAGGGGAACACTGAAGCTTTCTTT. It specifies CASSLEGQGNTEAFF.